The entry below gives a single T cell receptor beta chain sequence along with its context. Its antigen remains unidentified. The primer mix had 60 Vbeta and 13 Jbeta primers. TCRdb keeps only in-frame clones here, not all; method: immunoSEQ multiplex PCR. The sample holds 140,000 or so clones, roughly 66% seen once. These data originate in a study of cytomegalovirus exposure and HLA in healthy donors. Findings and caveats of the study: Reportedly, diagnosis of cytomegalovirus status by the classifier showed high specificity and sensitivity. A later analysis appeared to link common viral pathogens to several of the most significant clusters. Immune exposure data for these donors was limited to CMV serostatus.

Sequences were obtained from PBMCs. The sequence was collected from a woman aged 60-75 years in good health and CMV-seronegative.

The CDR3 loop reads CASSPNRDYLTQYF. DNA of the CDR3: TGTGCCAGCAGCCCAAACCGGGACTACCTTACCCAGTACTTC. The chain links TRBV14 to TRBJ2-5; TRBD2 matches 7 bases. The length of the CDR3 is 14 residues. V lost 4 bases to trimming and J lost 8 bases; unmatched junction nucleotides: 10. From germline, CDR1 is SGHDN and CDR2 FVKESK.